Below, 5 T cell receptor beta chains from the same sample are listed, as sequenced in a study of cytomegalovirus exposure and HLA in healthy donors. Amplification used 60 Vbeta primers and 13 Jbeta primers. Profiling relied on immunoSEQ multiplex PCR, and the TCRdb table lists in-frame clones only, not all of them. Among 140,000 to 150,000 clones, roughly 66% were seen once, and the ten largest hold 1.6%. Sequences were obtained from PBMCs. The source is a woman aged 18 to 35 in good health and CMV-seronegative.

A single count supports this clone. This chain connects TRBV11-1 to TRBJ2-1; weak D call: TRBD1 (6 bases). In germline, CDR1 is SGHAT, CDR2 FQDESV (reference sequence). This CDR3 is 14 amino acids long. V lost 1 base, J lost 6 bases, and 10 bases lay in between. The CDR3 nucleotides are TGTGCCAGCAGCTTAGGACAGGCAAGCAATGAGCAGTTCTTC. It yields the protein CASSLGQASNEQFF. Drawing the rest from reference TRBV11-1 and TRBJ2-1, the complete variable domain is EAEVAQSPRYKITEKSQAVAFWCDPISGHATLYWYRQILGQGPELLVQFQDESVVDDSQLPKDRFSAERLKGVDSTLKIQPAELGDSAMYLCASSLGQASNEQFFGPGTRLTVL.

V gene TRBV11-2 combines with J gene TRBJ2-5; 7 bases match TRBD2. This CDR3 has 15 amino acids. Germline-derived CDR1 and CDR2 are SGHAT and FQNNGV. Germline trimming cut 5 bases from V and 6 bases from J; bases unmatched to any gene: 12. The CDR3 loop reads CASSANSGREQTQYF. CDR3 DNA: TGTGCCAGCAGCGCGAATTCCGGGCGGGAGCAGACCCAGTACTTC.

Of note for this clone: Sequence at one end of the junction differs from germline and may be a read error. The chain recombines TRBV2 with TRBJ2-6; 9 bases map to TRBD1. The CDR3 is 17 residues long. From germline, CDR1 is SNHLY and CDR2 FYNNEI. The CDR3 sequence is CATKNGQGRSGANGLTF. The CDR3 coding sequence is TGTGCCACCAAAAACGGACAGGGGAGGTCTGGGGCCAACGGCCTGACTTTC.

The chain joins TRBV28 to TRBJ2-7; weak D call: TRBD1 (7 bases). Trimming pared 2 bases from V and 2 bases from J, leaving 13 bases between. This CDR3 spans 15 amino acids. Germline V gene lookup returns CDR1 MDHEN and CDR2 SYDVKM. CDR3 DNA sequence: TGTGCCAGCAGTTTACCGGCAGGGGGGACCTACGAGCAGTACTTC. It encodes CASSLPAGGTYEQYF. The variable domain in full, completed from reference TRBV28 and TRBJ2-7, reads DVKVTQSSRYLVKRTGEKVFLECVQDMDHENMFWYRQDPGLGLRLIYFSYDVKMKEKGDIPEGYSVSREKKERFSLILESASTNQTSMYLCASSLPAGGTYEQYFGPGTRLTVT.

The rearrangement uses TRBV29-1 and TRBJ1-3; TRBD1 agrees at 8 bases. Germline loops: CDR1 SQVTM, CDR2 ANQGSEA. Germline trimming cut 7 bases from V and 0 bases from J; bases unmatched to any gene: 2. The CDR3 is made up of 13 amino acids. CDR3 DNA: TGCAGCGCTACAGGGGGCTCTGGAAACACCATATATTTT. Amino acids: CSATGGSGNTIYF.